Sequencing of this TCR beta chain was carried out in a study of cytomegalovirus exposure and HLA in healthy donors. Study findings and constraints: Overall, some 160 TCR beta chains were annotated as cytomegalovirus-associated.

This clone was found a few times. What it recognizes is unknown. Trimming stripped 5 bases from V and 4 bases from J, with 9 bases between. This CDR3 spans 13 amino acids. Germline values: CDR1 MNHEY, CDR2 SVGAGI. In the PCR, 60 Vbeta and 13 Jbeta primers were used. Clones were sequenced by immunoSEQ multiplex PCR, and TCRdb holds only the in-frame ones, with some missing. The repertoire has 60,000 to 80,000 clones, around four fifths of them found once; the top ten carry about 3%. The chain carries TRBV6-5 and TRBJ2-1; TRBD2 is a possible D gene (5 bases). The clonotype originates from a girl aged 5-17 years in good health and CMV-seropositive. The sequencing sample was made of PBMCs. The CDR3 sequence is CASSRTGYNEQFF. CDR3 DNA: TGTGCCAGCAGTAGGACTGGGTACAATGAGCAGTTCTTC.